This T cell receptor (beta chain) was sequenced in a study of T cell responses to AZD1222 COVID-19 vaccine. Trimming took 2 bases from V and 0 from J, leaving 8 bases between them. The CDR3 is made up of 14 amino acids. Germline V gene lookup returns CDR1 PRHDT and CDR2 FYEKMQ (reference sequence). The method was immunoSEQ multiplex PCR; TCRdb's version includes in-frame clones alone and lacks a portion of them. This sample has approximately 200,000 clones, with about 94% found just once. The rearrangement links TRBV13 to TRBJ2-7; D is unclear. The specimen comprised peripheral blood, sampled 28 days after the second dose of the MenACWY control vaccine. The clonotype comes from an adult who received the MenACWY meningococcal vaccine as a control. The CDR3 reads CASSLTLSSYEQYF. The CDR3 nucleotides read TGTGCCAGCAGCTTAACTTTGAGCTCCTACGAGCAGTACTTC.